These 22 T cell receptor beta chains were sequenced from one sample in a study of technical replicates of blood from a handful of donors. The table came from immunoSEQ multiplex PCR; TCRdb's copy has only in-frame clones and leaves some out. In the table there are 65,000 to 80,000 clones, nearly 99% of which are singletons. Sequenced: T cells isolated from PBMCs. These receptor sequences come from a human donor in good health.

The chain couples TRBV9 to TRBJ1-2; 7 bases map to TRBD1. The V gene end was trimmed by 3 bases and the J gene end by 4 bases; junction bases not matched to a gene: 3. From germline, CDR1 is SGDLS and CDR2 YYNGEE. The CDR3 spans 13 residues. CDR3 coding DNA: TGTGCCAGCAGCGCGGGACAGAGCTATGGCTACACCTTC. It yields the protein CASSAGQSYGYTF.

CDR3 DNA: TGTGCCAGCAGTTTTGGTAGGGGCCCTGGCTACACCTTC. This encodes CASSFGRGPGYTF. The chain combines TRBV27 with TRBJ1-2; D is perhaps TRBD1 (5 bases). The CDR3 is 13 residues long. Germline V lookup: CDR1 MNHEY, CDR2 SMNVEV (reference sequence). V was pared by 3 bases and J by 7 bases, with 12 bases between.

In DNA form, the CDR3 reads TGTGCCTGGAGTGTCTTTGATGAAAAACTGTTTTTT. Its protein product is CAWSVFDEKLFF. The V call is TRBV30, the J call TRBJ1-4; D is unclear. The germline gives CDR1 GTSNPN, CDR2 SVGIG (reference sequence). The CDR3 spans 12 residues. V lost 0 bases, J lost 6 bases, and 5 bases lay in between.

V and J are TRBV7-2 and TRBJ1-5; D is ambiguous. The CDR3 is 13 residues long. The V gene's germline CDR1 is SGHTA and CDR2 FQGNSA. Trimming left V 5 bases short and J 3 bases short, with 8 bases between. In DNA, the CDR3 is TGTGCCAGCAGCACAGACCTCAATCAGCCCCAGCATTTT. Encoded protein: CASSTDLNQPQHF.

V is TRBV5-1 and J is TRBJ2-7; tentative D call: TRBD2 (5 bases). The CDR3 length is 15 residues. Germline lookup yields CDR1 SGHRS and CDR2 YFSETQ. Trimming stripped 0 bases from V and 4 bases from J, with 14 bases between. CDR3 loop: CASSLVGGGEYEQYF. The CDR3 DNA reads TGCGCCAGCAGCTTGGTTGGAGGCGGTGAATACGAGCAGTACTTC.

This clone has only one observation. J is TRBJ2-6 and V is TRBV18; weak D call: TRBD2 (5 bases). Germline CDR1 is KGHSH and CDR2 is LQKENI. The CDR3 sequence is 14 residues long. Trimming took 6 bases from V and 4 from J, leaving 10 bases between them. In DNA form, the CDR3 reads TGTGCCAGCTCCCCTTCGGGGGGGGCCAACGTCCTGACTTTC. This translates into CASSPSGGANVLTF.

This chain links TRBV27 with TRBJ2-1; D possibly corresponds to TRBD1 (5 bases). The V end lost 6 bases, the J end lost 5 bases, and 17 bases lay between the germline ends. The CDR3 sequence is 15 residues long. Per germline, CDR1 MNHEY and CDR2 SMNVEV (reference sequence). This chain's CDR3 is CASSRTGDRNNEQFF. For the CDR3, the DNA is TGTGCCAGCAGCCGAACCGGAGACAGAAACAATGAGCAGTTCTTC.

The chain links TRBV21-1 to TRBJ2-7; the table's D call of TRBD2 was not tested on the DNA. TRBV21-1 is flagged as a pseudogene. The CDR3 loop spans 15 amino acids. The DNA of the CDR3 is TGTGCCAGCAGCAAACTGGGGAGGATAAAGTACGAGCAGTACTTC. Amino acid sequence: CASSKLGRIKYEQYF.

The CDR3 nucleotides read TGCGCCAGCAACCCCGGGACAGCATACAATGAGCAGTTCTTC. This translates into CASNPGTAYNEQFF. The J gene is TRBJ2-1, the V gene TRBV5-1, with TRBD1 matching over 7 bases. The CDR3 runs to 14 residues. V shed 6 bases and J 4 bases; nucleotides not matched to a gene: 7. Germline V gene lookup returns CDR1 SGHRS and CDR2 YFSETQ.

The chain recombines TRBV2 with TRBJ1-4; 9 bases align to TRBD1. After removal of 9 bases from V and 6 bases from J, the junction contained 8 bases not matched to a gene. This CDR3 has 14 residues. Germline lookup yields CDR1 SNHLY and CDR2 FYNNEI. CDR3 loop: CASTTGGRDEKLFF. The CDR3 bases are TGTGCCAGTACAACAGGGGGCAGGGATGAAAAACTGTTTTTT. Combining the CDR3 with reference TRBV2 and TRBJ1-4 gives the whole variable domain EPEVTQTPSHQVTQMGQEVILRCVPISNHLYFYWYRQILGQKVEFLVSFYNNEISEKSEIFDDQFSVERPDGSNFTLKIRSTKLEDSAMYFCASTTGGRDEKLFFGSGTQLSVL.

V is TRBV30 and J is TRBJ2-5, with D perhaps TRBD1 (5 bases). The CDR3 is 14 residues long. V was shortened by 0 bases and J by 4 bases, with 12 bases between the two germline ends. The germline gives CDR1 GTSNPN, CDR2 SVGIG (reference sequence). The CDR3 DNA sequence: TGTGCCTGGAGTGTCGAAGGGCAGGGAGAGACCCAGTACTTC. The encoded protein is CAWSVEGQGETQYF. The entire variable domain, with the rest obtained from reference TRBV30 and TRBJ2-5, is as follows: SQTIHQWPATLVQPVGSPLSLECTVEGTSNPNLYWYRQAAGRGLQLLFYSVGIGQISSEVPQNLSASRPQDRQFILSSKKLLLSDSGFYLCAWSVEGQGETQYFGPGTRLLVL.

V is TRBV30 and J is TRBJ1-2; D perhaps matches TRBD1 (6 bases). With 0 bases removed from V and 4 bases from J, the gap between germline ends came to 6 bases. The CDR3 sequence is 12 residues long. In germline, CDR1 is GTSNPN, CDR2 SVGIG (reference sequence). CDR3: CAWSVGAYGYTF. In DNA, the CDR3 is TGTGCCTGGAGTGTGGGGGCCTATGGCTACACCTTC.

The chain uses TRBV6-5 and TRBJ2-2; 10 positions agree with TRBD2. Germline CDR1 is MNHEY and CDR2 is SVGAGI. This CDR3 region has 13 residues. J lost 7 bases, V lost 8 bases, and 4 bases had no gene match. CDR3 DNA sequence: TGTGCCAGCCGACTAGCGGGTGGCGGGGAGCTGTTTTTT. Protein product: CASRLAGGGELFF.

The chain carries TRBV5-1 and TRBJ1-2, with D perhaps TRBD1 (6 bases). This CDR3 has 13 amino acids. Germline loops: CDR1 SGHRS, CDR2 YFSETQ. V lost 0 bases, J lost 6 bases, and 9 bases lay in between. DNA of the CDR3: TGCGCCAGCAGCTTGGGACAGGTCAATGGCTACACCTTC. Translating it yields CASSLGQVNGYTF. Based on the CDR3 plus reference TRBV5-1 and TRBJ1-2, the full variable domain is KAGVTQTPRYLIKTRGQQVTLSCSPISGHRSVSWYQQTPGQGLQFLFEYFSETQRNKGNFPGRFSGRQFSNSRSEMNVSTLELGDSALYLCASSLGQVNGYTFGSGTRLTVV.

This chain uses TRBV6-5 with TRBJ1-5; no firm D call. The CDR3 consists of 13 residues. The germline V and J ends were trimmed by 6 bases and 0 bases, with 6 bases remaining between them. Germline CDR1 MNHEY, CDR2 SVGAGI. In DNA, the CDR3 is TGTGCCAGCAGCCGGTCTAGCAATCAGCCCCAGCATTTT. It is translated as CASSRSSNQPQHF.

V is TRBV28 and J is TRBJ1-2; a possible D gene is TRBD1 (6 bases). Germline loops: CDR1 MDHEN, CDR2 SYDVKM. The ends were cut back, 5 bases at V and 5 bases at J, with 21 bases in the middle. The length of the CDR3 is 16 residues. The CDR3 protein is CASSPPPYAGDYGYTF. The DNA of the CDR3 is TGTGCCAGCAGTCCCCCACCATACGCAGGGGATTATGGCTACACCTTC.

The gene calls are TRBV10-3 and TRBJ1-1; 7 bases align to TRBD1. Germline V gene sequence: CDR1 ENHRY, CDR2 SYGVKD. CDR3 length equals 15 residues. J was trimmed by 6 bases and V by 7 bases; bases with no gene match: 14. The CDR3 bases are TGTGCCATCACTTACGACCAAGGGGGCGCGGCTGAAGCTTTCTTT. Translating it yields CAITYDQGGAAEAFF.

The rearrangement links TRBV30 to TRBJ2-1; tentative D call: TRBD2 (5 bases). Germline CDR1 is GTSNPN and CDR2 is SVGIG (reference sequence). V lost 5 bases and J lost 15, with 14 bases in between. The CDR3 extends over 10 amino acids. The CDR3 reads CAWGLVSPFF. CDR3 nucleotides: TGTGCCTGGGGACTTGTAAGTCCGTTCTTC.

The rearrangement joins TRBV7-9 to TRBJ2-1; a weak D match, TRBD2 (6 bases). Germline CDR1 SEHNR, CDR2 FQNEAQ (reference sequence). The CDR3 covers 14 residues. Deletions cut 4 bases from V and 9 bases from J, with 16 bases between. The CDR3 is CASSSLHGTFEQFF. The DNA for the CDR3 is TGTGCCAGCAGCTCCCTACATGGGACTTTTGAGCAGTTCTTC.

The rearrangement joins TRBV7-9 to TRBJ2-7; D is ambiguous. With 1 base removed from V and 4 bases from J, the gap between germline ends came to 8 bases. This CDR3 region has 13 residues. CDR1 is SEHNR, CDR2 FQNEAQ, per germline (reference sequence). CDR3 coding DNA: TGTGCCAGCAGCTTAGGGTACGGGTACGAGCAGTACTTC. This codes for CASSLGYGYEQYF. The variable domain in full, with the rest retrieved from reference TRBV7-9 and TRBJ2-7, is DTGVSQNPRHKITKRGQNVTFRCDPISEHNRLYWYRQTLGQGPEFLTYFQNEAQLEKSRLLSDRFSAERPKGSFSTLEIQRTEQGDSAMYLCASSLGYGYEQYFGPGTRLTVT.

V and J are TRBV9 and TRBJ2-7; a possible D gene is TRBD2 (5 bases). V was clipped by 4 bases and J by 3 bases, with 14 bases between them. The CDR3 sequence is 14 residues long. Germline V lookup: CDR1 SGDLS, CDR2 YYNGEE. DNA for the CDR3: TGTGCCAGCAGCCCAAATAGCGTACACTACGAGCAGTACTTC. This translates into CASSPNSVHYEQYF.

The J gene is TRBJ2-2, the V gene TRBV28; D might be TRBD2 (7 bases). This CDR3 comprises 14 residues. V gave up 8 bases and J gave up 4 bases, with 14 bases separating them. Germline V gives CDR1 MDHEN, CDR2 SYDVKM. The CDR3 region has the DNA TGTGCCAGCCTCGGGGGGCTGATCACCGGGGAGCTGTTTTTT. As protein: CASLGGLITGELFF. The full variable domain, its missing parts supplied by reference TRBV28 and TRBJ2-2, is DVKVTQSSRYLVKRTGEKVFLECVQDMDHENMFWYRQDPGLGLRLIYFSYDVKMKEKGDIPEGYSVSREKKERFSLILESASTNQTSMYLCASLGGLITGELFFGEGSRLTVL.